This entry features one T cell receptor (beta chain) sequence. Its antigen is unidentified. Authors' data handling: In the immunoSEQ data, sequences were junction-only and lacked quality scores, so filtering differed. Assay used: immunoSEQ multiplex PCR; TCRdb lists only in-frame clones, some missing. V, J and clone size reflect that table, while D and trimming were determined from the DNA. This table has over 2 million clones, just under 95% appearing once. The sample is drawn from a study of shared clonotypes between healthy human individuals. Whole-study results and caveats: Sharing across several donors was seen in 4% to 5% of naive CD4 clonotypes.

V gave up 7 bases and J gave up 8 bases, with 21 bases separating them. Germline CDR1 SGHVS, CDR2 FQNEAQ. This CDR3 region has 14 residues. Sequenced: naive CD4+ T cells from PBMCs. Subset here: CD45RA+ positively selected. The V call is TRBV7-8, the J call TRBJ2-7, with D perhaps given as TRBD1 or TRBD2 (5 bases each). The TCR was taken from a young man in good health. Some clones in this sample may be carry-over from other donors' samples. The CDR3 nucleotides read TGTGCCAGCACATACCCAACTCCCCAGGGACAGCAGTACTTC. It translates to CASTYPTPQGQQYF. The complete variable domain, with remaining parts taken from reference TRBV7-8 and TRBJ2-7, reads GAGVSQSPRYKVAKRGQDVALRCDPISGHVSLFWYQQALGQGPEFLTYFQNEAQLDKSGLPSDRFFAERPEGSVSTLKIQRTQQEDSAVYLCASTYPTPQGQQYFGPGTRLTVT.